One T cell receptor beta chain is described in this entry. Its binding antigen is unknown. Base qualities are not provided; no much larger clone lies one nucleotide away. The sample comes from a study of shared clonotypes between healthy human individuals (TCRdb year 2020). Looking at the study overall: The cohort included three men and a couple of women between 18 and 49 years of age. For each donor, CD4 naive and CD4 memory were each run on three plates, CD8 naive on two plates, and CD8 memory on one plate. Different laboratories and diverse techniques were used to prepare libraries and sequence TCR repertoires, to increase sequencing depth and limit assay-specific biases. The study deeply sequenced blood TCR repertoires of five healthy adults to estimate repertoire size and the extent of clonotype sharing between individuals. Per donor, leukapheresis produced somewhere between about 0.85 and 9.5 billion PBMCs. Broader findings and caveats from the paper: The genetic and exposure-history diversity represented was limited by the small number of donors. Pairwise subsampling led to the expectation that sequencing depth would affect the degree of clonotype sharing among donors. Naive subsets generally had larger estimated clonotype richness than memory subsets. Only blood was sampled, and tissue TCR repertoires likely differ from those in blood. When a handful of donors were compared, the shared fraction of clonotypes was around 4.6% for naive CD4, around 4% for naive CD8, 2.3% for memory CD4, and under 0.5% for memory CD8. Rarefaction of sorted-subset datasets indicated incomplete sequencing despite the large sequencing depth. Compared with non-shared clonotypes, clonotypes shared by all four sorted-subset donors had higher generation probabilities.

Using the deep immunoSEQ assay, TCR CDR3 regions were amplified from genomic DNA by multiplex PCR. For each cell subset, the extracted genomic DNA was distributed evenly across all wells of several immunoSEQ 96-well plates, and each plate served as one replicate. For sorted subsets, roughly 200 ng of genomic DNA, equivalent to about 30,000 T cell genomes, went into each replicate PCR. Purified libraries were quantified with a Qubit 3.0 fluorometer, sized on a Bioanalyzer 2100, and re-quantified with the KAPA Library Quantification kit. Every immunoSEQ 96-well plate was sequenced on a separate single-read 150-cycle Illumina NextSeq 550 flow cell. The original methods were these. Because the immunoSEQ output included only junctional sequences and no quality scores, the filtering could not be the same as the filtering used for full-length reads. Sequences were annotated with PyIR, a Python wrapper for IgBLAST v1.9, and V/J genes and CDR3 were assigned using IMGT germline references. Reads with weak V/J assignments (E-value above 1e-6), missing CDR3, stop codons, out-of-frame junctions, or ambiguous translated residues were removed. V3J clonotypes were defined as sequences sharing the same inferred V gene, J gene, and CDR3 amino acid sequence. The percentage overlap between two repertoires was calculated by dividing the number of shared unique clonotypes by the size of the smaller repertoire. RTK rarefaction, the Chao1 estimator, and Recon v2.1 estimates of unobserved clonotypes were used to assess repertoire richness. Generation probabilities were computed with OLGA for all TCRbeta clonotypes obtained by the gDNA method from several donors. The table comes from immuneACCESS by way of TCRdb, which keeps in-frame sequences with V and J called. Part of the clones is missing from these tables; in studies checked, under half for an unresolved V gene and the rest for unknown reasons. V and J calls and clone size come straight from that table; D and trimming were deduced from the DNA. The sample yields tens of thousands of clones; around 57% were counted once. The top ten clones comprise over 50% of the sample.

Healthy HIV-negative adults with no recently reported acute infections or vaccinations were included as donors. All donors were Caucasian adults living in Nashville, Tennessee, USA. CD8 memory samples combined magnetically selected CD45RO+ cells with CCR7-negative CD45RA+ effector memory (TemRA) cells. Blood was collected by leukapheresis, and PBMCs were isolated by Ficoll-Histopaque density gradient centrifugation and then cryopreserved in liquid nitrogen vapor phase. Analytical flow cytometry was used to check the purity and quantity of every magnetically sorted T cell population. Genomic DNA was isolated from each sorted fraction and quantified by UV absorbance on a Nanodrop 2000c. At the junction V is shortened by 5 bases and J by 2 bases, with 10 bases in between. The CDR3 numbers 13 residues from cysteine through phenylalanine. The entry retains the CDR3 DNA only, 39 bases that are in frame from base 1. CDR1 is given as SNHLY and CDR2 as FYNNEI, both from the germline V gene.

The TCR sequence derives from a man aged 25 to 40 in good health. Sequenced sample: memory CD8+ T cells sorted from blood. The meaning of the sample's cell subset or site label: CD45RO+ cells pooled with CCR7-negative TemRA cells. The chain was built from TRBV2 and TRBJ2-7, with the identity of the D gene unclear. The DNA is TGTGCCAGCAGTTTCTCTGGCCCCTACGAGCAGTACTTC. Translation gives CASSFSGPYEQYF.